This passage covers 8 T cell receptor beta chains from one sample sequenced in a study of cytomegalovirus exposure and HLA in healthy donors. Measured with immunoSEQ multiplex PCR; TCRdb has only the in-frame clones, and not every one. The table shows 150,000 to 200,000 clones, with around four fifths occurring only once. The sequenced material came from PBMCs. The source is a man younger than 35 in good health and CMV-seropositive.

This clone was picked up one time. The CDR3 sequence is CASSAQGAGELFF. The DNA for the CDR3 is TGTGCCAGCAGCGCCCAGGGGGCCGGGGAGCTGTTTTTT. This sequence joins TRBV7-2 and TRBJ2-2; TRBD1 matches 7 bases. Unmatched junction bases numbered 3, after V lost 5 bases and J lost 6 bases. CDR1 is SGHTA, CDR2 FQGNSA, per germline. The CDR3 length is 13 residues.

The J gene is TRBJ2-1, the V gene TRBV20-1; D is uncertain. Germline CDR1 is DFQATT and CDR2 is SNEGSKA (reference sequence). The CDR3 extends over 10 amino acids. V was cut by 7 bases and J by 14 bases, with 15 bases left in between. The DNA for the CDR3 is TGCAGTGTTAGTGGAGATTGGGAGTTCTTC. As protein: CSVSGDWEFF.

This clone was seen only a few times. V usage is TRBV30 and J usage is TRBJ1-1, with 7 bases that match TRBD1. After removal of 3 bases from V and 6 bases from J, the junction contained 4 bases not matched to a gene. The CDR3 runs 12 residues. CDR1 and CDR2 (germline): GTSNPN, SVGIG (reference sequence). CDR3 sequence: CAWSGQVAEAFF. The CDR3, as DNA: TGTGCCTGGAGCGGACAGGTGGCTGAAGCTTTCTTT.

This clone was seen once. The V gene is TRBV27, the J gene TRBJ2-7; D call uncertain. Germline assignment: CDR1 MNHEY and CDR2 SMNVEV (reference sequence). The CDR3 covers 16 residues. Trimming left V 3 bases short and J 4 bases short, with 19 bases between. The CDR3 DNA sequence: TGTGCCAGCAGTTTTTTGGGCCCCCTAATTCCGTACGAGCAGTACTTC. Its translation: CASSFLGPLIPYEQYF.

The gene calls are TRBV5-1 and TRBJ2-1, with 8 bases fitting TRBD1. The V gene's germline CDR1 is SGHRS and CDR2 YFSETQ. CDR3 size: 14 residues. Trimming removed 3 bases from V and 9 bases from J; junction bases left unmatched: 8. CDR3 in amino acids: CASSSWTGSSEQFF. The CDR3 bases are TGCGCCAGCAGCTCGTGGACAGGGTCTTCTGAGCAGTTCTTC.

The chain links TRBV10-3 to TRBJ2-3; tentatively, D is TRBD2 (5 bases). CDR1 and CDR2 from the germline V gene are ENHRY and SYGVKD. CDR3 length: 13 amino acids. Trimming removed 6 bases from V and 2 bases from J, with 9 bases in between. CDR3 region: CAIRPGITDTQYF. In DNA form, the CDR3 reads TGTGCCATCAGACCGGGAATCACAGATACGCAGTATTTT.

V gene TRBV6-5 combines with J gene TRBJ1-5; a weak D match, TRBD1 (5 bases). The CDR3 totals 14 residues. Trimming cost V 2 bases and J 4 bases, with 9 bases left between them. Per germline, CDR1 MNHEY and CDR2 SVGAGI. The CDR3 DNA reads as TGTGCCAGCAGTTACCGGTCAGGGAATCAGCCCCAGCATTTT. This gives the protein CASSYRSGNQPQHF.

The J gene is TRBJ1-3, the V gene TRBV27, with D possibly matching TRBD1 (5 bases). There are 13 residues in the CDR3. Germline V gene sequence: CDR1 MNHEY, CDR2 SMNVEV (reference sequence). V dropped 6 bases and J dropped 7 bases, with 13 bases sitting between them. The CDR3 loop is CASSPTDGNTIYF. DNA of the CDR3: TGTGCCAGCAGCCCGACAGATGGGAACACCATATATTTT.